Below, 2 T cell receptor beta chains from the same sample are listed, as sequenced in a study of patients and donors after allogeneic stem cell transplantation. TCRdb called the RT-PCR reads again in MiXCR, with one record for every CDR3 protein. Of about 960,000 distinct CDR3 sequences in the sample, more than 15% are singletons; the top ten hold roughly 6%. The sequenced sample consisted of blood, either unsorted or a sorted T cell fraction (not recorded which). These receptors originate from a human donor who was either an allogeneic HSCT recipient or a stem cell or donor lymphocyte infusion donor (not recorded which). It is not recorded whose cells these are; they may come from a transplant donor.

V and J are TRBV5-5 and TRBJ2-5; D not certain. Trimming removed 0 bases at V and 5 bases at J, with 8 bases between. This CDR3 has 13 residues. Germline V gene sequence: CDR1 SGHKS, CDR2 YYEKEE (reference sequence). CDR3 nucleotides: TGTGCCAGCAGCTTGGGCAGAGCGGAGACCCAGTACTTC. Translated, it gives CASSLGRAETQYF. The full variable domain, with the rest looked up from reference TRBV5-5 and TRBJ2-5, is DAGVTQSPTHLIKTRGQQVTLRCSPISGHKSVSWYQQVLGQGPQFIFQYYEKEERGRGNFPDRFSARQFPNYSSELNVNALLLGDSALYLCASSLGRAETQYFGPGTRLLVL.

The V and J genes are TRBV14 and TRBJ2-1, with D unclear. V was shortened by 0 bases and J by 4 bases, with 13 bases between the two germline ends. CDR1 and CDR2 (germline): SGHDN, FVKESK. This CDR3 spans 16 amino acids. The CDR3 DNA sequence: TGTGCCAGCAGCCAAGAAGGAGTGTTTGTATACAATGAGCAGTTCTTC. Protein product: CASSQEGVFVYNEQFF.